The 14 T cell receptor beta chains reported below all come from one sample, sequenced in a study of cytomegalovirus exposure and HLA in healthy donors. The PCR made use of 60 Vbeta and 13 Jbeta primers. TCRdb's copy holds only in-frame clones and misses some; the assay was immunoSEQ multiplex PCR. The table lists about 78,000 clones, 72% of them singletons, with more than 9.5% in the top ten. Sequences were obtained from PBMCs. The receptors were gathered from a woman in her thirties or forties in good health and CMV-seropositive.

V gene TRBV9 combines with J gene TRBJ1-4, with 11 bases lining up with TRBD1. V shed 0 bases, J shed 11 bases, and the junction held 6 bases outside the gene matches. CDR1 and CDR2 (germline): SGDLS, YYNGEE. The length of the CDR3 is 15 residues. CDR3 sequence: CASSVGGTGGKKLFF. The CDR3, as DNA: TGTGCCAGCAGCGTAGGCGGGACAGGGGGGAAGAAACTGTTTTTT.

The chain uses TRBV7-2 and TRBJ1-6, with a tentative D call TRBD1 (6 bases). This CDR3 has 15 amino acids. V gave up 5 bases and J gave up 7 bases, with 15 bases separating them. Germline loops: CDR1 SGHTA, CDR2 FQGNSA. CDR3 sequence: CASSRLQGLNSPLHF. Here the CDR3 DNA reads TGTGCCAGCAGCCGCCTACAGGGTCTAAATTCACCCCTCCACTTT.

The chain couples TRBV4-2 to TRBJ2-2, with 9 bases fitting TRBD1. This CDR3 spans 17 amino acids. The germline V gene encodes CDR1 LGHNA and CDR2 YNFKEQ. With V trimmed by 1 base and J by 3 bases, 6 bases remained unmatched. The chain's CDR3 is CASSQAFGQGYTGELFF. CDR3 in DNA: TGTGCCAGCAGCCAAGCTTTCGGACAGGGGTACACCGGGGAGCTGTTTTTT.

The J gene is TRBJ2-1, the V gene TRBV6-1, with D possibly TRBD2 on 6 matching bases. V dropped 2 bases and J dropped 0 bases, with 11 bases sitting between them. Germline CDR1 reads MNHNS; CDR2 reads SASEGT. CDR3 length: 16 amino acids. CDR3 bases: TGTGCCAGCAGTGAAAATGGAGGGGTCTCCTACAATGAGCAGTTCTTC. Its translation: CASSENGGVSYNEQFF.

This chain links TRBV7-2 with TRBJ2-1; D remains ambiguous. This CDR3 has 14 amino acids. Trimming removed 1 base from V and 10 bases from J, with 14 bases in between. CDR1 and CDR2 (germline): SGHTA, FQGNSA. CDR3 sequence: CASSLGRYPPEQFF. CDR3 nucleotide sequence: TGTGCCAGCAGCTTAGGGCGGTACCCCCCGGAGCAGTTCTTC.

The CDR3 protein is CACKDLDEKLFF. In DNA form, the CDR3 reads TGTGCCTGCAAGGACTTGGACGAAAAACTGTTTTTT. The chain combines TRBV30 with TRBJ1-4; D not resolved. CDR1 is GTSNPN, CDR2 SVGIG, per germline (reference sequence). CDR3 length: 12 residues. The germline V and J ends were trimmed by 6 bases and 8 bases, with 13 bases remaining between them.

The gene calls are TRBV28 and TRBJ1-6; D possibly corresponds to TRBD1 (5 bases). Trimming stripped 8 bases from V and 9 bases from J, with 23 bases between. This CDR3 comprises 16 residues. Germline CDR1 MDHEN, CDR2 SYDVKM. The CDR3 loop is CASSPPGGTLGSPLHF. The CDR3 coding sequence is TGTGCCAGCTCCCCCCCCGGGGGTACGTTGGGTTCACCCCTCCACTTT.

This clone was seen once. The chain uses TRBV30 and TRBJ1-4; a weak D match, TRBD1 (5 bases). The CDR3 contains 11 residues. V was shortened by 2 bases and J by 7 bases, with 5 bases between the two germline ends. Per the germline V gene, CDR1 is GTSNPN and CDR2 is SVGIG (reference sequence). Here the CDR3 reads CAWSQGEKLFF. In DNA form, the CDR3 reads TGTGCCTGGAGTCAGGGTGAAAAACTGTTTTTT.

Comments on this clone: A read error may account for a junction end that differs from germline. This sequence joins TRBV7-9 and TRBJ1-4; a weak D match, TRBD1 (5 bases). This CDR3 is 16 amino acids long. Germline-derived CDR1 and CDR2 are SEHNR and FQNEAQ (reference sequence). This CDR3 is CSSSLQTVATNEKLFF. The CDR3 coding sequence is TGTTCCAGCAGCTTACAGACAGTCGCAACTAATGAAAAACTGTTTTTT.

J is TRBJ2-2 and V is TRBV30; 7 bases agree with TRBD1. Germline assignment: CDR1 GTSNPN and CDR2 SVGIG (reference sequence). CDR3 length: 17 amino acids. J lost 2 bases, V lost 5 bases, and 14 bases had no gene match. As DNA, the CDR3 is TGTGCCTGGCGCCGACAGGGTCTGAGGTCAAACACCGGGGAGCTGTTTTTT. Its protein is CAWRRQGLRSNTGELFF.

The CDR3 spells CAWSTGGAYEQYF. DNA for the CDR3: TGTGCCTGGAGTACGGGAGGAGCCTACGAGCAGTACTTC. The genes are TRBV30 and TRBJ2-7, with TRBD2 identical over 7 bases. The V and J ends lost 2 bases and 2 bases, in that order; junction bases with no gene match: 3. This CDR3 has 13 amino acids. Germline-derived CDR1 and CDR2 are GTSNPN and SVGIG (reference sequence). The full variable domain, its missing parts supplied by reference TRBV30 and TRBJ2-7, is SQTIHQWPATLVQPVGSPLSLECTVEGTSNPNLYWYRQAAGRGLQLLFYSVGIGQISSEVPQNLSASRPQDRQFILSSKKLLLSDSGFYLCAWSTGGAYEQYFGPGTRLTVT.

V gene TRBV5-4 combines with J gene TRBJ1-6, with D possibly being TRBD1 (6 bases). Germline V gives CDR1 SGHNT, CDR2 YYREEE (reference sequence). Trimming removed 4 bases at V and 0 bases at J, with 8 bases between. The CDR3 has 15 amino acids. In DNA form, the CDR3 reads TGTGCCAGCAGCCCGGACAGCTCCTATAATTCACCCCTCCACTTT. It translates to CASSPDSSYNSPLHF.

The V gene is TRBV18, the J gene TRBJ1-1; D possibly corresponds to TRBD1 (6 bases). The V and J ends lost 4 bases and 1 base respectively, with 7 bases between them. The CDR3 runs 13 residues. Germline V CDR1 and CDR2: KGHSH, LQKENI. The CDR3 loop is CASSQQGNTEAFF. As DNA, the CDR3 is TGTGCCAGCTCACAACAGGGGAACACTGAAGCTTTCTTT.

By share, this clone counts as large (0.1 to 1%). V usage is TRBV5-5 and J usage is TRBJ2-2; 8 bases agree with TRBD1. Germline V gives CDR1 SGHKS, CDR2 YYEKEE (reference sequence). The V gene end was trimmed by 4 bases and the J gene end by 5 bases; junction bases not matched to a gene: 7. This CDR3 is built from 15 residues. The CDR3 loop reads CASSPDRERTGELFF. The CDR3 DNA reads TGTGCCAGCAGCCCGGACAGGGAAAGAACCGGGGAGCTGTTTTTT.